This is a list of T cell receptor beta chains from one sample in a study of T cells in Graves' hyperthyroidism and ophthalmopathy. Each CDR3 protein gets one entry after TCRdb re-called the multiplex PCR reads with MiXCR. Of more than 500,000 distinct CDR3 sequences in the sample, 46% are singletons; the top ten hold about 45%. The sequencing sample was made of peripheral blood or thyroid tissue (not recorded which). These receptors all come from an adult woman with Graves' disease, either hyperthyroidism or ophthalmopathy (not recorded which). The CDR3 runs from the conserved cysteine through the conserved F or W. The D gene is left open where the match is weak. Only part of the rows carry a size: once, few, many, or a class if the clone is expanded.

V gene: TRBV7-9; D gene: -; J gene: TRBJ2-7; clone size: many; CDR3 protein: CAVGGTVTYEQYF; CDR3 DNA: TGTGCCGTAGGGGGGACAGTCACCTACGAGCAGTACTTC
V gene: TRBV20-1; D gene: TRBD2; J gene: TRBJ2-7; clone size: -; CDR3 protein: CSAGRTSGSGQYF; CDR3 DNA: TGCAGTGCTGGACGGACTAGCGGTTCGGGGCAGTACTTC
V gene: TRBV29-1; D gene: -; J gene: TRBJ1-2; clone size: few; CDR3 protein: CSVEEGVDGSGGYTF; CDR3 DNA: TGCAGCGTTGAAGAGGGGGTGGATGGGTCGGGTGGCTACACCTTC
V gene: TRBV2; D gene: -; J gene: TRBJ1-2; clone size: -; CDR3 protein: CASSDSDTRDAWGYGYTF; CDR3 DNA: TGTGCCAGCAGTGATTCTGATACAAGGGACGCCTGGGGTTATGGCTACACCTTC
V gene: TRBV10-3; D gene: -; J gene: TRBJ1-2; clone size: -; CDR3 protein: CARGPGDYGYTF; CDR3 DNA: TGTGCTAGAGGCCCAGGGGACTATGGCTACACCTTC
V gene: TRBV7-9; D gene: TRBD1; J gene: TRBJ1-1; clone size: many; CDR3 protein: CASSLSGQGWIRF; CDR3 DNA: TGTGCCAGCAGCTTATCGGGACAGGGCTGGATCAGGTTT
V gene: TRBV5-1; D gene: TRBD1; J gene: TRBJ1-1; clone size: few; CDR3 protein: CASSSSGGAGTEAFF; CDR3 DNA: TGCGCCAGCAGCTCTTCAGGGGGCGCGGGCACTGAAGCTTTCTTT
V gene: TRBV7-2; D gene: -; J gene: TRBJ1-6; clone size: few; CDR3 protein: CASTSGGASSYNSPLHF; CDR3 DNA: TGTGCCAGCACCTCTGGGGGGGCTAGCTCCTATAATTCACCCCTCCACTTT
V gene: TRBV6-4; D gene: -; J gene: TRBJ2-2; clone size: many; CDR3 protein: CASSGGNTGELFF; CDR3 DNA: TGTGCCAGCAGCGGGGGTAACACCGGGGAGCTGTTTTTT
V gene: TRBV15; D gene: -; J gene: TRBJ2-3; clone size: once; CDR3 protein: CATSGGATDTQYF; CDR3 DNA: TGTGCCACCAGCGGGGGGGCCACAGATACGCAGTATTTT
V gene: TRBV29-1; D gene: TRBD1; J gene: TRBJ1-3; clone size: many; CDR3 protein: CSARDRENTIYF; CDR3 DNA: TGCAGCGCCCGGGACAGGGAGAACACCATATATTTT
V gene: TRBV19; D gene: -; J gene: TRBJ2-7; clone size: -; CDR3 protein: CASSGSSFSSYEQYF; CDR3 DNA: TGTGCCAGTAGCGGGAGCTCGTTCAGCTCCTACGAGCAGTACTTC
V gene: TRBV6-1; D gene: TRBD1; J gene: TRBJ1-2; clone size: few; CDR3 protein: CASRGGGSNYGYTF; CDR3 DNA: TGTGCCAGCAGGGGAGGGGGCTCTAACTATGGCTACACCTTC
V gene: TRBV12-3/TRBV12-4; D gene: TRBD1; J gene: TRBJ1-5; clone size: few; CDR3 protein: CASRMGQNSNQPQHF; CDR3 DNA: TGTGCCAGCAGGATGGGACAGAATAGCAATCAGCCCCAGCATTTT
V gene: TRBV19; D gene: -; J gene: TRBJ1-5; clone size: -; CDR3 protein: CASSIDMHSNQPQHF; CDR3 DNA: TGTGCCAGTAGTATTGATATGCATAGCAATCAGCCCCAGCATTTT
V gene: TRBV20-1; D gene: -; J gene: TRBJ1-1; clone size: -; CDR3 protein: CSAPPLDNTEAFF; CDR3 DNA: TGCAGTGCCCCGCCCCTGGATAACACTGAAGCTTTCTTT
V gene: TRBV20-1; D gene: TRBD1; J gene: TRBJ1-1; clone size: many; CDR3 protein: CSAREDRVSEAFF; CDR3 DNA: TGCAGTGCTAGAGAGGACAGGGTCTCTGAAGCTTTCTTT
V gene: TRBV7-2; D gene: -; J gene: TRBJ2-7; clone size: many; CDR3 protein: CASSLATASEQYF; CDR3 DNA: TGTGCCAGCAGCTTAGCCACAGCATCCGAGCAGTACTTC
V gene: TRBV6-1; D gene: -; J gene: TRBJ2-7; clone size: -; CDR3 protein: CASSTSWVEQYF; CDR3 DNA: TGTGCCAGCAGTACAAGTTGGGTCGAGCAGTACTTC
V gene: TRBV4-2; D gene: -; J gene: TRBJ1-2; clone size: many; CDR3 protein: CASSQDAVRGYTF; CDR3 DNA: TGTGCCAGCAGCCAAGATGCGGTACGTGGCTACACCTTC
V gene: TRBV5-6; D gene: -; J gene: TRBJ2-7; clone size: many; CDR3 protein: CASSWGRDEQYF; CDR3 DNA: TGTGCCAGCAGCTGGGGGCGGGACGAGCAGTACTTC
V gene: TRBV15; D gene: -; J gene: TRBJ2-5; clone size: -; CDR3 protein: CATSRDGGVETQYF; CDR3 DNA: TGTGCCACCAGCAGAGATGGGGGTGTAGAGACCCAGTACTTC
V gene: TRBV11-1; D gene: TRBD1; J gene: TRBJ1-2; clone size: -; CDR3 protein: CAWGGTGLYGYTF; CDR3 DNA: TGTGCCTGGGGAGGGACAGGGCTCTATGGCTACACCTTC
V gene: TRBV20-1; D gene: TRBD1; J gene: TRBJ1-2; clone size: -; CDR3 protein: CSPRRQGGDYGYTF; CDR3 DNA: TGCAGTCCCCGGAGGCAGGGGGGGGACTATGGCTACACCTTC
V gene: TRBV2; D gene: -; J gene: TRBJ2-6; clone size: once; CDR3 protein: CASSEGGENVLTF; CDR3 DNA: TGTGCCAGCAGTGAAGGGGGGGAAAACGTCCTGACTTTC
V gene: TRBV6-1; D gene: -; J gene: TRBJ1-3; clone size: -; CDR3 protein: CAISESFWNTSSGNTIYF; CDR3 DNA: TGTGCCATCAGTGAGTCGTTTTGGAACACTAGCTCTGGAAACACCATATACTTT
V gene: TRBV5-1; D gene: -; J gene: TRBJ2-7; clone size: many; CDR3 protein: CASSRSGAGIEQYF; CDR3 DNA: TGCGCCAGCAGCCGGTCGGGGGCTGGAATCGAGCAGTACTTC
V gene: TRBV7-9; D gene: TRBD1; J gene: TRBJ1-2; clone size: many; CDR3 protein: CASSGQGAFGYTF; CDR3 DNA: TGTGCCTCCAGCGGGCAGGGGGCGTTTGGCTACACCTTC